The 22 T cell receptor beta chains presented below share a single source sample, sequenced in a study of T cell clonotyping in hematopoietic cell transplantation. Clones were read by immunoSEQ multiplex PCR, and TCRdb kept only the in-frame ones, dropping some. Of tens of thousands of clones in the sample, 94% are singletons; the top ten hold more than 0.7%. The material sequenced was peripheral blood mononuclear cells. These TCRs come from a woman in her 50s in good health. Some clones in this sample may be carry-over from other donors' samples.

CDR3 in DNA: TGTGCCAGCAGCTTAACAGTAAACACTGAAGCTTTCTTT. As protein: CASSLTVNTEAFF. The chain uses TRBV7-7 and TRBJ1-1; D is unclear. The germline CDR1 and CDR2 sequences are SSHAT and FNYEAQ (reference sequence). The CDR3 consists of 13 residues. The V end lost 2 bases, the J end lost 2 bases, and 6 bases lay between the germline ends.

This sequence joins TRBV6-5 and TRBJ1-5; TRBD1 matches 7 bases. Germline V CDR1 and CDR2: MNHEY, SVGAGI. Unmatched junction bases numbered 5, after V lost 4 bases and J lost 2 bases. The CDR3 contains 15 residues. CDR3 in DNA: TGTGCCAGCAGTTCCTCCCAGGGGGGCAATCAGCCCCAGCATTTT. Amino acids: CASSSSQGGNQPQHF.

CDR3 coding DNA: TGTGCCAGCAGTAGGGGACTAGCGCTATACCAAGAGACCCAGTACTTC. Protein sequence: CASSRGLALYQETQYF. The chain links TRBV7-9 to TRBJ2-5, with 10 bases aligning to TRBD2. CDR1 is SEHNR and CDR2 is FQNEAQ in the germline V gene (reference sequence). The CDR3 is made up of 16 amino acids. V gave up 6 bases and J gave up 0 bases; unmatched junction bases: 7.

The gene calls are TRBV7-8 and TRBJ2-7, with 7 bases fitting TRBD2. Trimming removed 7 bases from V and 7 bases from J; junction bases left unmatched: 13. The CDR3 has 14 amino acids. The germline V gene has CDR1 SGHVS and CDR2 FQNEAQ. The CDR3, as DNA: TGTGCCAGCACCGGAGCGGGGAGGTCGGGGGAGCAGTACTTC. Its translation: CASTGAGRSGEQYF.

The chain joins TRBV28 to TRBJ2-7; perhaps TRBD2 as D (5 bases). The CDR3 runs 15 residues. The V end was cut by 4 bases, the J end by 2 bases, with 15 bases between. Looked up from germline, CDR1 is MDHEN and CDR2 is SYDVKM. In DNA, the CDR3 is TGTGCCAGCAGTTCCGGTCCGGGGTCAACCTACGAGCAGTACTTC. Translation: CASSSGPGSTYEQYF.

The sample holds one count of this clone. V and J are TRBV7-9 and TRBJ1-4; 7 bases fit TRBD1. Germline lookup yields CDR1 SEHNR and CDR2 FQNEAQ (reference sequence). J gave up 8 bases and V 5 bases, and 14 bases lay outside the gene matches. The CDR3 length is 16 residues. This CDR3 is CASSRSNTGEREKLFF. CDR3 in DNA: TGTGCCAGCAGCAGATCAAACACAGGGGAACGGGAAAAACTGTTTTTT.

The chain combines TRBV7-5 with TRBJ2-7; the D call in the table, TRBD2, was not verified against the DNA. TRBV7-5 is assigned pseudogene status. The CDR3 is 14 residues long. The CDR3 nucleotides read TGTGCCAGAAGCAACGGGACTAGCGGCTACGAGCAGTACTTC. Protein sequence: CARSNGTSGYEQYF.

This clone was picked up a small number of times. The rearrangement joins TRBV18 to TRBJ1-4, with a tentative D call TRBD1 (5 bases). The CDR3 extends over 14 amino acids. Trimming took 2 bases from V and 8 from J, leaving 12 bases between them. Germline lookup yields CDR1 KGHSH and CDR2 LQKENI. The CDR3 DNA is TGTGCCAGCTCACCATTCTGGACACTAGAAAAACTGTTTTTT. Its protein product is CASSPFWTLEKLFF. The full variable domain, completed using reference TRBV18 and TRBJ1-4, is NAGVMQNPRHLVRRRGQEARLRCSPMKGHSHVYWYRQLPEEGLKFMVYLQKENIIDESGMPKERFSAEFPKEGPSILRIQQVVRGDSAAYFCASSPFWTLEKLFFGSGTQLSVL.

The gene calls are TRBV7-2 and TRBJ2-7; 9 positions match TRBD2. This CDR3 is 15 amino acids long. V lost 1 base and J lost 5; bases outside the gene matches: 6. CDR1 is SGHTA, CDR2 FQGNSA, per germline. The CDR3: CASSLEGTSLHEQYF. CDR3 nucleotide sequence: TGTGCCAGCAGCTTAGAGGGGACTAGCTTACACGAGCAGTACTTC.

DNA of the CDR3: TGCGCCAGCAGCCGACAACCGGGACAGGGGGATTCACCCCTCCACTTT. Its translation is CASSRQPGQGDSPLHF. The chain links TRBV4-1 to TRBJ1-6, with 11 positions matching TRBD1. This CDR3 contains 16 residues. CDR1 is MGHRA and CDR2 is YSYEKL in the germline V gene. Trimming cost V 4 bases and J 8 bases; bases outside gene matches: 7.

The rearrangement joins TRBV19 to TRBJ1-5; the D gene is possibly TRBD1 (5 bases). Looked up from germline, CDR1 is LNHDA and CDR2 is SQIVND (reference sequence). This CDR3 spans 16 amino acids. V lost 3 bases to trimming and J lost 7 bases, with 19 bases between them. The CDR3 is CASSIWQGGLRQPQHF. For the CDR3, the DNA is TGTGCCAGTAGTATTTGGCAGGGAGGGCTGAGACAGCCCCAGCATTTT.

The CDR3 loop reads CASSSMTSTTQYF. Here the CDR3 DNA reads TGTGCCAGTAGTTCAATGACTAGTACGACCCAGTACTTC. V is TRBV19 and J is TRBJ2-5, with a possible D match to TRBD2 (6 bases). CDR3 size: 13 residues. From germline, CDR1 is LNHDA and CDR2 SQIVND (reference sequence). Trimming removed 5 bases at V and 7 bases at J, with 14 bases between.

The chain has TRBV19 and TRBJ2-2; D might be TRBD2 (7 bases). The CDR3 consists of 15 residues. Germline CDR1 LNHDA, CDR2 SQIVND (reference sequence). V was clipped by 9 bases and J by 5 bases, with 19 bases between them. In nucleotides, the CDR3 is TGTGCCAGCCTGTCGAGGGGGGGGAGGACCGGGGAGCTGTTTTTT. Protein product: CASLSRGGRTGELFF.

The count of this clone is one. This chain links TRBV27 with TRBJ2-6; 7 nucleotides line up with TRBD1. V lost 7 bases and J lost 0; bases outside the gene matches: 12. This CDR3 has 18 residues. The V gene's germline CDR1 is MNHEY and CDR2 SMNVEV (reference sequence). The CDR3 sequence is CASTKGGQLSSGANVLTF. In DNA form, the CDR3 reads TGTGCCAGCACCAAAGGGGGACAGTTAAGCTCTGGGGCCAACGTCCTGACTTTC.

This chain connects TRBV27 to TRBJ2-6; weak D call: TRBD1 (5 bases). The CDR3 consists of 17 residues. The V and J ends lost 3 bases and 4 bases respectively, with 16 bases between them. Per the germline V gene, CDR1 is MNHEY and CDR2 is SMNVEV (reference sequence). The CDR3, as DNA: TGTGCCAGCAGTTTGGCCAGGGAACTAACCGGGGCCAACGTCCTGACTTTC. Translation gives CASSLARELTGANVLTF.

The J gene is TRBJ2-6, the V gene TRBV19; 7 bases agree with TRBD1. V shed 4 bases, J shed 2 bases, and the junction held 5 bases outside the gene matches. The CDR3 has 16 amino acids. Per the germline V gene, CDR1 is LNHDA and CDR2 is SQIVND (reference sequence). This CDR3 is CASSSRGGTGANVLTF. CDR3 bases: TGTGCCAGTAGTAGCCGAGGGGGCACTGGGGCCAACGTCCTGACTTTC.

This rearrangement joins TRBV7-5 to TRBJ2-7; no DNA check was done on the table's D call, TRBD1. TRBV7-5 is a known pseudogene. The CDR3 is 13 amino acids. CDR3 nucleotide sequence: TGTGTCAGAAGTACGGGACAGAACTACGAGCAGTACTTC. Translation gives CVRSTGQNYEQYF.

The genes are TRBV28 and TRBJ2-7; tentative D call: TRBD1 (5 bases). CDR3 size: 18 residues. Germline CDR1 MDHEN, CDR2 SYDVKM. Trimming took 2 bases from V and 0 from J, leaving 20 bases between them. CDR3 residues: CASSLSPGLGASSYEQYF. CDR3 in DNA: TGTGCCAGCAGTTTAAGTCCCGGCCTAGGGGCGAGCTCCTACGAGCAGTACTTC.

This chain uses TRBV4-2 with TRBJ2-1; D perhaps matches TRBD1 (6 bases). Per the germline V gene, CDR1 is LGHNA and CDR2 is YNFKEQ. The V gene lost 4 bases and the J gene lost 0 bases, with 10 bases spanning the gap. The CDR3 is 15 residues long. The CDR3 DNA follows: TGTGCCAGCAGCCTAGGCAGGGGCTCCTACAATGAGCAGTTCTTC. This encodes CASSLGRGSYNEQFF.

The chain recombines TRBV5-1 with TRBJ2-1; D assignment may be TRBD1 or TRBD2 (5 bases each). Trimming took off 6 bases at V and 7 bases at J, with 23 bases between the two ends. Germline V CDR1 and CDR2: SGHRS, YFSETQ. The CDR3 extends over 16 amino acids. The CDR3 here is CASMSSQGGGKNEQFF. CDR3 coding DNA: TGCGCCAGCATGAGTTCTCAGGGTGGGGGTAAGAATGAGCAGTTCTTC.

This clone was recorded only once. The chain is built from TRBV6-1 and TRBJ2-7; TRBD1 agrees at 9 bases. J was trimmed by 2 bases and V by 6 bases; bases with no gene match: 8. CDR3 length equals 15 residues. Germline CDR1 is MNHNS and CDR2 is SASEGT. The CDR3 reads CASRSGGQGTYEQYF. In DNA form, the CDR3 reads TGTGCCAGCAGGTCAGGAGGACAGGGGACCTACGAGCAGTACTTC.

The chain combines TRBV11-1 with TRBJ1-1, with 7 bases that match TRBD1. CDR3 length equals 14 residues. CDR1 is SGHAT, CDR2 FQDESV, per germline (reference sequence). The junction had 11 bases not matched to a gene; V was cut back by 5 bases and J by 8 bases. The CDR3, as DNA: TGTGCCAGCAGCCCCGGGACAGAGGCTACGGAAGCTTTCTTT. It codes for CASSPGTEATEAFF.